Listed below are T cell receptor beta chains from one sample, sequenced in a study of T cells in tuberculosis. Clones were read by immunoSEQ multiplex PCR, and TCRdb kept only the in-frame ones, dropping some. In the table there are fewer than 30,000 clones, roughly 93% of which are singletons. The sample was PBMCs. Receptors originate from a donor aged 10 to 29 with latent tuberculosis or without tuberculosis infection. Each CDR3 is given without its conserved first and last residue. The order of the fields is CDR3 protein, clone size, D gene, V gene. D genes are given only for firm matches. Size is omitted from some rows. Given values are once, few, many or a class for expanded clones.

ASSSTQGEWSYEQY,.,TRBD1,TRBV27
ASSQDLGLAGNEQF,.,TRBD2,TRBV4-2
ASSLGQKSYNEQF,.,.,TRBV27
ASSLSAGQGTPLL,.,TRBD1,TRBV27
ASTLPGLAGDTGELF,few,TRBD2,TRBV27
ASSLSDRSSYNEQF,.,.,TRBV28
ASRWGQGIDYGYT,once,TRBD1,TRBV19
SVVQFSGANVLT,.,.,TRBV29-1
ASSEKGVNRGVDTQY,.,TRBD1,TRBV25-1
ASSQDGASGGVADTQY,.,TRBD2,TRBV4-2
ASMRTGSYEQY,.,.,TRBV25-1
ASSLGNRDRGEAF,.,TRBD1,TRBV7-9
ASSLNEQF,.,.,TRBV28
ASSPQQGALHEQF,few,TRBD1,TRBV5-4
ASSLRGDRDNQPQH,.,TRBD1,TRBV28
ASSVEGGGNTIY,.,.,TRBV9
ASSLGQGAGQPQH,.,TRBD1,TRBV5-1
ASSIGTGLTNEKLF,.,TRBD1,TRBV19
ASSLYRDNQPQH,.,.,TRBV19
ASGGQGDTEAF,.,TRBD1,TRBV7-9
ASSLRGLGSNQPQH,.,.,TRBV7-8
ASSSSGAPNTGELF,.,TRBD2,TRBV28
ASSLSSQGLNYEQY,.,.,TRBV5-1
SVDPITDTQY,.,.,TRBV29-1
ASSTDLELHQPQH,.,.,TRBV7-9
ASSRNPGQTDTQY,.,.,TRBV7-2
ASSLGLAAYEQY,.,TRBD2,TRBV7-2
ASSGAGNTGELF,.,.,TRBV2
ASNPDRPPYEQY,.,.,TRBV5-5
SVAGTGWGTLYEQY,.,TRBD1,TRBV29-1
ASRGGTSADTQY,.,TRBD2,TRBV2
ASSTYRDGANVLT,once,.,TRBV4-3
ASSIVWRHEQY,.,.,TRBV19
ASSRLSGTGGTPTNSPLH,.,TRBD1,TRBV4-3
ASSVYTDTQY,.,.,TRBV6-1
ASSAQQGIDNSPLH,.,.,TRBV9
ASSIVPSGSNEQY,.,TRBD2,TRBV19
ASRRDRGMETQY,.,TRBD1,TRBV5-5
AGTGHGWKLF,.,TRBD1,TRBV30
ASSDTVWQPQH,.,.,TRBV6-4
ASSLFWGGSNTGELF,.,TRBD2,TRBV28
ASSPSSYEQY,.,.,TRBV5-8